Listed here is a single T cell receptor beta chain. What it binds is not known. Donors, without exception, were Caucasian adults residing in Nashville, Tennessee. This specimen comes from a study of shared clonotypes between healthy human individuals. The CDR3 consists of 11 residues. Germline lookup yields CDR1 DFQATT and CDR2 SNEGSKA (reference sequence). Study-level findings and limits: The donor pool, a small one, limited the genetic and exposure-history diversity represented.

Sorted-subset replicate PCRs used around 200 ng of genomic DNA. This amount corresponded to approximately 30,000 T cell genomes. Original processing notes: In the immunoSEQ data, sequences were junction-only and lacked quality scores, so filtering differed. Sequencing used immunoSEQ multiplex PCR; TCRdb keeps in-frame clones, though not all of them. V, J and clone size are taken as reported in that table, and D and trimming were inferred from the DNA itself. The data show some 1.5 million clones, roughly 96% seen once. The sequence was collected from a man between 25 and 39 years old in good health. The sample taken for sequencing was naive CD4+ T cells sorted from blood. Subset of the sample: CD45RA+ positively selected. This chain connects TRBV20-1 to TRBJ2-3; 7 bases match TRBD2. The CDR3 is CSSGGPDTQYF. The DNA for the CDR3 is TGCAGCTCGGGAGGTCCAGATACGCAGTATTTT.